Presented here are 27 T cell receptor beta chains from one specimen sequenced in a study of CXCR3-negative and CXCR3-positive naive CD8 T cells. General study results and limits: CXCR3-negative naive cells had less hydrophobic TRB CDR3s than did CXCR3-positive naive cells.

Through 5' RACE with UMI labels, the TRB cDNA libraries were prepared. TCRdb reprocessed the 5' RACE reads, with one entry per CDR3 protein and no DNA. Its clone listing holds 90,000 to 100,000 distinct CDR3 sequences. These receptors' antigens are unknown. Sequencing was performed on naive CXCR3+ CD8+ T cells from blood. Subset specified: CD45RO-CCR7+CD27+CD95- naive CD8+ T cells expressing CXCR3 (TNR3+). The receptors come from a human donor in good health. Some clones in this sample may be carry-over from other donors' samples.

The J gene is TRBJ2-7, the V gene TRBV6-2 or TRBV6-3. CDR3 length equals 14 residues. CDR1 and CDR2 from the germline V gene are MNHEY and SVGEGT. CDR3 loop: CASSTDKGPHEQYF.

The rearrangement uses TRBV20-1 and TRBJ2-7; checking the TCRdb D call of TRBD2 is not possible without DNA. Germline V lookup: CDR1 DFQATT, CDR2 SNEGSKA (reference sequence). CDR3 length: 12 amino acids. This CDR3 is CSASASEYEQYF.

This chain joins TRBV7-7 and TRBJ2-1. Germline CDR1 and CDR2: SSHAT and FNYEAQ (reference sequence). The CDR3 has 13 amino acids. CDR3 residues: CASSLVESNEQFF.

J is TRBJ2-1 and V is TRBV5-1; there is no DNA to check the TCRdb D call of TRBD2. This CDR3 region has 14 residues. Germline loops: CDR1 SGHRS, CDR2 YFSETQ. CDR3 sequence reads: CASMPGLADNEQFF.

The chain joins TRBV5-1 to TRBJ2-5; TCRdb calls TRBD1, which cannot be checked without DNA. This CDR3 contains 17 residues. CDR1 and CDR2 (germline): SGHRS, YFSETQ. CDR3 region: CASSLNPGGFDQETQYF.

The V gene is TRBV29-1, the J gene TRBJ1-1. The CDR3 covers 14 residues. The germline gives CDR1 SQVTM, CDR2 ANQGSEA. The CDR3 loop reads CSVEGDTINTEAFF.

The J gene is TRBJ2-1, the V gene TRBV15; TCRdb's D gene call, TRBD1, goes unchecked for lack of DNA. The CDR3 contains 14 residues. Germline values: CDR1 LNHNV, CDR2 YYDKDF (reference sequence). The CDR3 sequence is CATSNRDRPLRQFF. The full variable domain, rest sourced from reference TRBV15 and TRBJ2-1, is DAMVIQNPRYQVTQFGKPVTLSCSQTLNHNVMYWYQQKSSQAPKLLFHYYDKDFNNEADTPDNFQSRRPNTSFCFLDIRSPGLGDTAMYLCATSNRDRPLRQFFGPGTRLTVL.

This rearrangement joins TRBV29-1 to TRBJ2-7. The CDR3 loop spans 13 amino acids. In germline, CDR1 is SQVTM, CDR2 ANQGSEA. CDR3 loop: CSVGPTGLNEQYF.

The chain has TRBV29-1 and TRBJ1-1. CDR3 length: 14 residues. Germline lookup yields CDR1 SQVTM and CDR2 ANQGSEA. The CDR3 here is CSVAPAGGNTEAFF.

The genes are TRBV9 and TRBJ2-7. The length of the CDR3 is 14 residues. Germline values: CDR1 SGDLS, CDR2 YYNGEE. The chain's CDR3 is CASSVNKNAYEQYF.

The chain employs TRBV6-5 and TRBJ2-1. This CDR3 has 15 residues. In germline, CDR1 is MNHEY, CDR2 SVGAGI. CDR3 protein: CASSFKRPSYNEQFF.

This sequence joins TRBV7-6 and TRBJ1-3; TCRdb gives TRBD1 as the D gene, but with no DNA this cannot be confirmed. The CDR3 is 16 amino acids. The germline V gene has CDR1 SGHVS and CDR2 FNYEAQ. This CDR3 is CASSSRQGLSGNTIYF.

The chain links TRBV6-2 or TRBV6-3 to TRBJ2-1; TCRdb lists TRBD2, though no DNA is available to test this call. Germline CDR1 is MNHEY and CDR2 is SVGEGT. The CDR3 spans 19 residues. The CDR3 here is CASTDLGFIAGGPANEQFF.

This chain's CDR3 is CASSMSTSYEQYF. The rearrangement joins TRBV19 to TRBJ2-7. Germline assignment: CDR1 LNHDA and CDR2 SQIVND (reference sequence). The CDR3 is made up of 13 amino acids.

V gene TRBV5-1 combines with J gene TRBJ1-6. Germline CDR1 reads SGHRS; CDR2 reads YFSETQ. The CDR3 totals 15 residues. CDR3 region: CASSFGEQYNSPLHF.

The chain links TRBV29-1 to TRBJ2-7; no DNA is available, so the TRBD1 call from TCRdb remains unchecked. The germline gives CDR1 SQVTM, CDR2 ANQGSEA. The CDR3 contains 12 residues. The chain's CDR3 is CSVAGQAAEQYF.

J is TRBJ2-3 and V is TRBV12-3 or TRBV12-4; TCRdb lists TRBD2, though no DNA is available to test this call. The CDR3 length is 15 residues. The CDR3 protein is CASSLKGDFTDTQYF.

The chain couples TRBV7-3 to TRBJ2-3; TCRdb picks TRBD2, but there is no DNA to check that call. Germline assignment: CDR1 SGHTA and CDR2 FQGTGA. This CDR3 has 15 residues. The chain's CDR3 is CASSSSPTSGDTRYF.

The chain is built from TRBV6-2 or TRBV6-3 and TRBJ2-3; TCRdb's D call of TRBD1 is untestable without DNA. This CDR3 has 19 amino acids. CDR1 MNHEY and CDR2 SVGEGT come from the germline V gene. The CDR3 protein is CASSYPPLLSGGDTDTQYF.

The V call is TRBV29-1, the J call TRBJ1-2. This CDR3 is 14 amino acids long. Germline loops: CDR1 SQVTM, CDR2 ANQGSEA. The CDR3 sequence: CSVPFRGGVYGYTF.

This chain connects TRBV29-1 to TRBJ2-5; with no DNA, the TCRdb D assignment of TRBD1 cannot be verified. Germline values: CDR1 SQVTM, CDR2 ANQGSEA. The CDR3 consists of 14 residues. CDR3 in amino acids: CSVEGAGGSETQYF.

The chain recombines TRBV5-6 with TRBJ2-7. Per germline, CDR1 SGHDT and CDR2 YYEEEE. This CDR3 has 15 amino acids. The chain's CDR3 is CARSFGQFYSYEQYF.

This chain connects TRBV20-1 to TRBJ1-5; no DNA is available, so the TRBD1 call from TCRdb remains unchecked. CDR1 and CDR2 from the germline V gene are DFQATT and SNEGSKA (reference sequence). This CDR3 has 14 amino acids. The CDR3 reads CSAAQGLRNQPQHF.

The rearrangement uses TRBV7-9 and TRBJ1-3; as DNA is missing, the TRBD1 call by TCRdb cannot be tested. CDR3 length: 19 amino acids. Germline CDR1 reads SEHNR; CDR2 reads FQNEAQ (reference sequence). CDR3 residues: CASSLDMRQGVFPGNTIYF.

The CDR3 sequence: CASIQGPGQANYGYTF. V usage is TRBV7-2 and J usage is TRBJ1-2. In germline, CDR1 is SGHTA, CDR2 FQGNSA. The CDR3 extends over 16 amino acids. The full variable domain, completed using reference TRBV7-2 and TRBJ1-2, is GAGVSQSPSNKVTEKGKDVELRCDPISGHTALYWYRQSLGQGLEFLIYFQGNSAPDKSGLPSDRFSAERTGGSVSTLTIQRTQQEDSAVYLCASIQGPGQANYGYTFGSGTRLTVV.

This chain uses TRBV29-1 with TRBJ1-2; TCRdb gives TRBD1 as the D gene, but with no DNA this cannot be confirmed. Germline CDR1 is SQVTM and CDR2 is ANQGSEA. This CDR3 has 12 residues. The chain's CDR3 is CSVPGQGGGYTF. The full variable domain, rest sourced from reference TRBV29-1 and TRBJ1-2, is SAVISQKPSRDICQRGTSLTIQCQVDSQVTMMFWYRQQPGQSLTLIATANQGSEATYESGFVIDKFPISRPNLTFSTLTVSNMSPEDSSIYLCSVPGQGGGYTFGSGTRLTVV.

This chain joins TRBV6-2 or TRBV6-3 and TRBJ2-5. There are 12 residues in the CDR3. Germline V gene lookup returns CDR1 MNHEY and CDR2 SVGEGT. The CDR3 sequence is CARELGQETQYF.